The clone carrying this TCR beta chain was recorded a few times. Original handling: Quantification of nucleated cells was approximated via reference gene primer amplification. Clones were read by immunoSEQ multiplex PCR, and TCRdb kept only the in-frame ones, dropping some. The DNA gave D and trimming, while V, J and clone size come from that table. The profile shows hundreds of thousands of clones, about 85% of them singletons. The entry originates in a study of blood T cell repertoires in COVID-19. Trimming removed 4 bases from V and 4 bases from J, with 11 bases in between. The germline CDR1 and CDR2 sequences are LGHDT and YNNKEL (reference sequence). The CDR3 extends over 13 amino acids.

The chain employs TRBV3-1 (or the pseudogene TRBV3-2) and TRBJ2-7; a weak D match, TRBD1 (5 bases). The sequence was collected from a woman between 55 and 75 years old who had recovered from COVID-19. The sequencing input was PBMCs or T cells enriched from blood (not recorded which). The DNA of the CDR3 is TGTGCCAGCAGCCTTAGACAGAATTACGAGCAGTACTTC. Residues: CASSLRQNYEQYF.